One sample yielded the 25 T cell receptor beta chains listed below, sequenced in a study of blood T cell repertoires in COVID-19. Profiled with immunoSEQ multiplex PCR; TCRdb holds only in-frame clones, not every one. This sample has 250,000 to 350,000 clones; around 90% occur once, and the top ten carry 4% to 5.5%. Sequencing was carried out using PBMCs or T cells enriched from blood (not recorded which). The source of these receptors is a woman between 18 and 29 years old with acute COVID-19.

CDR3 region: CASSHGDRVKGYTF. CDR3 in DNA: TGTGCCAGCAGCCACGGGGACAGGGTGAAAGGCTACACCTTC. The J gene is TRBJ1-2, the V gene TRBV7-9; 9 nucleotides agree with TRBD1. The ends lost 5 bases at V and 8 bases at J; junction bases unmatched: 9. This CDR3 region has 14 residues. Germline values: CDR1 SEHNR, CDR2 FQNEAQ (reference sequence).

This sequence joins TRBV5-6 and TRBJ1-1; the D gene is possibly TRBD1 (6 bases). The CDR3 totals 14 residues. Per germline, CDR1 SGHDT and CDR2 YYEEEE. Trimming left V 4 bases short and J 5 bases short, with 15 bases between. The CDR3: CASSQQGSLTEAFF. CDR3 bases: TGTGCCAGCAGCCAACAGGGTTCTCTAACTGAAGCTTTCTTT.

The chain has TRBV9 and TRBJ2-1; 9 bases are shared with TRBD1. With 7 bases clipped from V and 15 bases from J, the junction kept 14 bases outside the gene matches. The CDR3 consists of 13 residues. The V gene's germline CDR1 is SGDLS and CDR2 YYNGEE. CDR3 sequence (DNA): TGTGCCAGCGGAAGGACAGGGGAGAATTCAAGGTTCTTC. Translation gives CASGRTGENSRFF.

The rearrangement joins TRBV5-1 to TRBJ2-7, with D possibly TRBD1 on 5 matching bases. The germline V gene encodes CDR1 SGHRS and CDR2 YFSETQ. Trimming cost V 0 bases and J 4 bases, with 14 bases left between them. The CDR3 is 15 residues long. The CDR3 region has the DNA TGCGCCAGCAGCTTGGTGCCAGGGTCAACTTACGAGCAGTACTTC. Protein product: CASSLVPGSTYEQYF.

This clone has a single count. The rearrangement uses TRBV3-1 (or the pseudogene TRBV3-2) and TRBJ1-2; 7 positions agree with TRBD1. The CDR3 is 14 amino acids. The germline gives CDR1 LGHDT, CDR2 YNNKEL (reference sequence). Losses at the gene ends were 1 base for V and 8 bases for J; bases not matched to a gene: 7. The CDR3 region has the DNA TGTGCCAGCAGCCAAGGTACAGGGGCGGGAGGCTACACCTTC. It yields the protein CASSQGTGAGGYTF.

The chain has TRBV9 and TRBJ2-1; D may be TRBD1 (5 bases). CDR3 length: 16 amino acids. V lost 4 bases, J lost 1 base, and 15 bases lay in between. From germline, CDR1 is SGDLS and CDR2 YYNGEE. CDR3 amino acids: CASSPPWGNSYNEQFF. The CDR3 bases are TGTGCCAGCAGCCCCCCGTGGGGCAATTCCTACAATGAGCAGTTCTTC. Using reference TRBV9 and TRBJ2-1 for the parts outside the CDR3, the full variable domain is DSGVTQTPKHLITATGQRVTLRCSPRSGDLSVYWYQQSLDQGLQFLIQYYNGEERAKGNILERFSAQQFPDLHSELNLSSLELGDSALYFCASSPPWGNSYNEQFFGPGTRLTVL.

The sample holds one count of this clone. V and J are TRBV5-4 and TRBJ1-2; 10 bases align to TRBD1. V dropped 5 bases and J dropped 8; count of bases not matched to a gene: 9. This CDR3 region has 14 residues. Germline V CDR1 and CDR2: SGHNT, YYREEE (reference sequence). CDR3 sequence reads: CASRTGGATRGYTF. The CDR3 nucleotides read TGTGCCAGCAGGACAGGGGGCGCGACTCGGGGCTACACCTTC.

The chain recombines TRBV5-1 with TRBJ2-7; 7 bases align to TRBD1. The CDR3 consists of 15 residues. Per germline, CDR1 SGHRS and CDR2 YFSETQ. V gave up 2 bases and J gave up 2 bases; unmatched junction bases: 7. The CDR3 nucleotides are TGCGCCAGCAGCTTCGCCGGGACAGAGACCTACGAGCAGTACTTC. Protein sequence: CASSFAGTETYEQYF. The full variable domain, completed using reference TRBV5-1 and TRBJ2-7, is KAGVTQTPRYLIKTRGQQVTLSCSPISGHRSVSWYQQTPGQGLQFLFEYFSETQRNKGNFPGRFSGRQFSNSRSEMNVSTLELGDSALYLCASSFAGTETYEQYFGPGTRLTVT.

V and J are TRBV5-1 and TRBJ2-1; 11 bases are a match to TRBD2. The CDR3 contains 16 residues. Germline lookup yields CDR1 SGHRS and CDR2 YFSETQ. V gave up 4 bases and J gave up 9 bases; unmatched junction bases: 12. CDR3 in DNA: TGCGCCAGCAGCCGTTATAGCGGGAGGGCCTTGGGTGAGCAGTTCTTC. Its protein product is CASSRYSGRALGEQFF.

The V and J genes are TRBV25-1 and TRBJ1-6, with 8 bases aligning to TRBD1. CDR3 size: 16 residues. Germline lookup yields CDR1 MGHDK and CDR2 SYGVNS. J was trimmed by 9 bases and V by 3 bases; bases with no gene match: 10. CDR3 amino acids: CASSEDRVDVGSPLHF. The CDR3 bases are TGTGCCAGCAGTGAGGACAGGGTGGATGTGGGTTCACCCCTCCACTTT. The whole variable domain, filled in from reference TRBV25-1 and TRBJ1-6, reads EADIYQTPRYLVIGTGKKITLECSQTMGHDKMYWYQQDPGMELHLIHYSYGVNSTEKGDLSSESTVSRIRTEHFPLTLESARPSHTSQYLCASSEDRVDVGSPLHFGNGTRLTVT.

The chain has TRBV2 and TRBJ1-1, with 8 positions matching TRBD1. V was pared by 4 bases and J by 3 bases, with 1 base of the junction left unmatched. The germline CDR1 and CDR2 sequences are SNHLY and FYNNEI. The CDR3 runs 13 residues. CDR3 residues: CASSAGGDTEAFF. The CDR3, as DNA: TGTGCCAGCAGTGCAGGGGGCGACACTGAAGCTTTCTTT.

Written as DNA, the CDR3 is TGTGCCGGTACAGGGATGAGGAACACTGAAGCTTTCTTT. Translation gives CAGTGMRNTEAFF. The chain employs TRBV30 and TRBJ1-1; D is possibly TRBD1 (6 bases). This CDR3 has 13 amino acids. The germline V gene encodes CDR1 GTSNPN and CDR2 SVGIG (reference sequence). Between the trimmed V and J ends, which lost 8 bases and 1 base, there was a span of 14 bases.

This clone was seen once. The rearrangement uses TRBV5-1 and TRBJ2-7; 9 bases fit TRBD2. The germline CDR1 and CDR2 sequences are SGHRS and YFSETQ. V was pared by 4 bases and J by 5 bases, with 4 bases of the junction left unmatched. The CDR3 loop spans 13 amino acids. The DNA for the CDR3 is TGCGCCAGCAGCCCTAGCGGGATCCACGAGCAGTACTTC. As protein: CASSPSGIHEQYF.

V is TRBV27 and J is TRBJ2-5, with D possibly TRBD2 on 6 matching bases. Between the trimmed V and J ends, which lost 2 bases and 1 base, there was a span of 11 bases. Germline-derived CDR1 and CDR2 are MNHEY and SMNVEV (reference sequence). This CDR3 is 15 amino acids long. Here the CDR3 DNA reads TGTGCCAGCAGTTTAGGAGCGGGCCTCCAAGAGACCCAGTACTTC. Its protein is CASSLGAGLQETQYF.

CDR3 residues: CASTTGGFQYGYTF. CDR3 sequence (DNA): TGTGCCAGCACCACCGGGGGGTTTCAGTATGGCTACACCTTC. V usage is TRBV28 and J usage is TRBJ1-2; D possibly corresponds to TRBD1 (5 bases). The CDR3 covers 14 residues. V lost 7 bases and J lost 5, with 17 bases in between. Germline CDR1 and CDR2: MDHEN and SYDVKM.

This chain connects TRBV9 to TRBJ1-2, with TRBD1 matching over 7 bases. This CDR3 spans 14 amino acids. Germline lookup yields CDR1 SGDLS and CDR2 YYNGEE. The V gene end was trimmed by 0 bases and the J gene end by 4 bases; junction bases not matched to a gene: 3. In DNA, the CDR3 is TGTGCCAGCAGCGTAGTTGACAGGGCCTATGGCTACACCTTC. Its protein is CASSVVDRAYGYTF.

The rearrangement links TRBV28 to TRBJ1-6; D is perhaps TRBD1 (5 bases). This CDR3 has 15 residues. Germline V CDR1 and CDR2: MDHEN, SYDVKM. V was clipped by 8 bases and J by 0 bases, with 11 bases between them. CDR3 coding DNA: TGTGCCAGCCTTGGGGCCAGCTCCTATAATTCACCCCTCCACTTT. This translates into CASLGASSYNSPLHF.

The CDR3: CASSLALGQAVEAFF. CDR3 nucleotides: TGTGCCAGCAGCTTGGCGTTGGGACAGGCCGTTGAAGCTTTCTTT. V is TRBV5-4 and J is TRBJ1-1, with TRBD1 matching 8 bases. V shed 0 bases and J 7 bases; nucleotides not matched to a gene: 8. The length of the CDR3 is 15 residues. Per the germline V gene, CDR1 is SGHNT and CDR2 is YYREEE (reference sequence).

This sequence joins TRBV10-3 and TRBJ2-6; the D gene is possibly TRBD1 (6 bases). V was cut by 7 bases and J by 11 bases, with 15 bases left in between. The germline gives CDR1 ENHRY, CDR2 SYGVKD. This CDR3 spans 13 amino acids. CDR3 sequence reads: CAITRVEGDVLTF. The CDR3 DNA is TGTGCCATCACCCGCGTTGAGGGGGACGTCCTGACTTTC.

The chain uses TRBV7-9 and TRBJ1-3; D is unclear. Deletions cut 5 bases from V and 6 bases from J, with 8 bases between. The germline gives CDR1 SEHNR, CDR2 FQNEAQ (reference sequence). The CDR3 covers 12 residues. CDR3 sequence: CASSPRVNTIYF. DNA for the CDR3: TGTGCCAGCAGCCCGAGGGTAAACACCATATATTTT.

The chain has TRBV2 and TRBJ1-1; the D gene is possibly TRBD1 (5 bases). This CDR3 contains 14 residues. Trimming shortened V by 4 bases and J by 5 bases, and 14 bases separated the two germline ends. Germline-derived CDR1 and CDR2 are SNHLY and FYNNEI. CDR3 loop: CASSGGQRKTEAFF. The CDR3 region has the DNA TGTGCCAGCAGTGGAGGACAAAGAAAAACTGAAGCTTTCTTT.

This rearrangement joins TRBV19 to TRBJ2-7; 7 bases are shared with TRBD1. Unmatched junction bases numbered 7, after V lost 5 bases and J lost 3 bases. The CDR3 totals 14 residues. Per germline, CDR1 LNHDA and CDR2 SQIVND (reference sequence). DNA of the CDR3: TGTGCCAGTAGTTCCCTGGGACAGTACTACGAGCAGTACTTC. It specifies CASSSLGQYYEQYF. The entire variable domain, with the rest obtained from reference TRBV19 and TRBJ2-7, is as follows: DGGITQSPKYLFRKEGQNVTLSCEQNLNHDAMYWYRQDPGQGLRLIYYSQIVNDFQKGDIAEGYSVSREKKESFPLTVTSAQKNPTAFYLCASSSLGQYYEQYFGPGTRLTVT.

The chain employs TRBV2 and TRBJ2-4; no reliable D call. CDR1 and CDR2 from the germline V gene are SNHLY and FYNNEI. Trimming left V 6 bases short and J 2 bases short, with 14 bases between. The length of the CDR3 is 15 residues. CDR3 DNA sequence: TGTGCCAGCAGAATTCGTGACACTTCCAAAAACATTCAGTACTTC. Amino acid sequence: CASRIRDTSKNIQYF.

This CDR3 is CSVESGFDYGYTF. CDR3 DNA sequence: TGCAGCGTTGAGTCGGGTTTCGACTATGGCTACACCTTC. The chain joins TRBV29-1 to TRBJ1-2; D unresolved. The CDR3 length is 13 residues. Between the trimmed V and J ends, which lost 3 bases and 3 bases, there was a span of 11 bases. Germline CDR1 reads SQVTM; CDR2 reads ANQGSEA.

This chain uses TRBV28 with TRBJ1-5; TRBD1 aligns across 9 bases. This CDR3 comprises 14 residues. V lost 8 bases and J lost 7; bases outside the gene matches: 9. Germline CDR1 is MDHEN and CDR2 is SYDVKM. The CDR3 nucleotides are TGTGCCAGCGGGAGCACAGGGGGCGGCCAGCCCCAGCATTTT. This codes for CASGSTGGGQPQHF.